This TCR beta chain is from a study of blood T cell repertoires in COVID-19. Whole-study context: Italy, Spain and the United States were the sources of the convalescent and acute COVID-19 samples. T cells, B-cell-depleted T cells, or PBMCs supplied cDNA or gDNA.

Original analysis: Estimates of nucleated cell counts were drawn from the amplification of reference gene primers. Profiling relied on immunoSEQ multiplex PCR, and the TCRdb table lists in-frame clones only, not all of them. V and J calls and clone size are those listed in that table; D and trimming were worked out from the DNA. The sample lists about 230,000 clones, about 87% seen once, with 2.5% in the top ten. The germline V gene encodes CDR1 MRHNA and CDR2 SNTAGT. The junction had 2 bases not matched to a gene; V was cut back by 3 bases and J by 6 bases. CDR3 size: 14 residues. Membership in each cohort depended on participant-reported clinical history.

The chain has TRBV6-4 and TRBJ2-1; 10 bases align to TRBD2. Sequencing was performed on PBMCs or T cells enriched from blood (not recorded which). This clonotype was obtained from a middle-aged woman with acute COVID-19. In DNA, the CDR3 is TGTGCCAGCAGTGAAGCGGGGGGGCCCAATGAGCAGTTCTTC. As protein: CASSEAGGPNEQFF.